Following are 28 T cell receptor beta chains from one sample sequenced in a study of Ad26.COV2.S vaccination and SARS-CoV-2 variants. Assay used: immunoSEQ multiplex PCR; TCRdb lists only in-frame clones, some missing. Here the sample spans roughly 350,000 clones, roughly nine tenths being singletons. Treatment defined: about 20 received Ad26.COV2.S at low or high dose, single or two shots; about 5 received placebo; per-sample allocation not given. Specimens were obtained on day 63 following the first vaccine or placebo injection. This specimen was peripheral blood, taken in a trial of Ad26.COV2.S vaccine versus placebo. These receptors all stem from a person aged 18-65 years who received the Ad26.COV2.S COVID-19 vaccine or a placebo.

This sequence joins TRBV5-4 and TRBJ2-7, with a tentative D call TRBD1 (5 bases). This CDR3 region has 19 residues. Germline V gives CDR1 SGHNT, CDR2 YYREEE (reference sequence). V dropped 0 bases and J dropped 1 base, with 23 bases sitting between them. The CDR3 DNA sequence: TGTGCCAGCAGCTTGGATTTGGTTGGGTGGGGCAGACCGTCCTACGAGCAGTACTTC. It specifies CASSLDLVGWGRPSYEQYF.

This rearrangement joins TRBV9 to TRBJ1-1; the D is unclear. This CDR3 comprises 13 residues. Trimming took 1 base from V and 10 from J, leaving 14 bases between them. Germline loops: CDR1 SGDLS, CDR2 YYNGEE. CDR3 bases: TGTGCCAGCAGCGTATCGGGCGACCGGGCAGCTTTCTTT. It yields the protein CASSVSGDRAAFF. The variable domain in full, with the rest retrieved from reference TRBV9 and TRBJ1-1, is DSGVTQTPKHLITATGQRVTLRCSPRSGDLSVYWYQQSLDQGLQFLIQYYNGEERAKGNILERFSAQQFPDLHSELNLSSLELGDSALYFCASSVSGDRAAFFGQGTRLTVV.

The chain employs TRBV6-5 and TRBJ2-7; 7 nucleotides agree with TRBD2. This CDR3 is 15 amino acids long. Germline-derived CDR1 and CDR2 are MNHEY and SVGAGI. With 10 bases clipped from V and 4 bases from J, the junction kept 16 bases outside the gene matches. CDR3 residues: CATGRNAGIRYEQYF. CDR3 coding DNA: TGTGCCACCGGGAGGAATGCGGGAATAAGGTACGAGCAGTACTTC.

V is TRBV12-3 or TRBV12-4 and J is TRBJ1-2; D is undetermined. The ends were cut back, 3 bases at V and 0 bases at J, with 2 bases in the middle. The CDR3 totals 12 residues. In DNA form, the CDR3 reads TGTGCCAGCAGTTTGACTAACTATGGCTACACCTTC. It yields the protein CASSLTNYGYTF.

The chain recombines TRBV4-1 with TRBJ1-4, with 9 positions matching TRBD1. With V trimmed by 2 bases and J by 8 bases, 12 bases remained unmatched. The length of the CDR3 is 17 residues. Germline CDR1 reads MGHRA; CDR2 reads YSYEKL. The CDR3 sequence is CASSQRYSQGAGEKLFF. The DNA of the CDR3 is TGCGCCAGCAGCCAAAGATATTCACAGGGGGCCGGGGAAAAACTGTTTTTT.

J is TRBJ2-7 and V is TRBV3-1 (or the pseudogene TRBV3-2), with D unclear. Trimming removed 2 bases from V and 5 bases from J, with 10 bases in between. There are 13 residues in the CDR3. Germline loops: CDR1 LGHDT, CDR2 YNNKEL (reference sequence). This CDR3 is CASSQFLGDEQYF. CDR3 in DNA: TGTGCCAGCAGCCAATTTTTAGGCGACGAGCAGTACTTC.

The chain couples TRBV4-2 to TRBJ1-1; no clear D gene. This CDR3 has 14 residues. The V end lost 4 bases, the J end lost 1 base, and 10 bases lay between the germline ends. CDR1 LGHNA and CDR2 YNFKEQ come from the germline V gene. For the CDR3, the DNA is TGTGCCAGCAGCCCCGGACTCGAGAACACTGAAGCTTTCTTT. It specifies CASSPGLENTEAFF.

The rearrangement links TRBV24-1 to TRBJ1-2, with TRBD1 matching 8 bases. CDR3 length: 14 amino acids. CDR1 and CDR2 (germline): KGHDR, SFDVKD. The trim removed 3 bases at V and 5 bases at J, leaving 4 bases unmatched. CDR3 protein: CATSDTDRGYGYTF. The DNA for the CDR3 is TGTGCCACCAGTGATACCGACAGGGGTTATGGCTACACCTTC.

The chain joins TRBV4-1 to TRBJ1-5; unclear D gene. The CDR3 extends over 15 amino acids. Germline V lookup: CDR1 MGHRA, CDR2 YSYEKL. V was pared by 1 base and J by 0 bases, with 7 bases between. Here the CDR3 reads CASSQGQNSNQPQHF. CDR3 nucleotides: TGCGCCAGCAGCCAAGGGCAGAATAGCAATCAGCCCCAGCATTTT.

The rearrangement uses TRBV2 and TRBJ1-6, with 7 bases fitting TRBD1. The CDR3 runs 14 residues. CDR1 and CDR2 from the germline V gene are SNHLY and FYNNEI. V lost 7 bases and J lost 10; bases outside the gene matches: 10. The chain's CDR3 is CASTLDRVGSPLHF. The CDR3 DNA reads TGTGCCAGCACCCTAGACAGGGTAGGATCACCCCTCCACTTT.

The chain has TRBV20-1 and TRBJ2-2; 7 nucleotides align to TRBD2. V lost 3 bases, J lost 5 bases, and 18 bases stayed unmatched. Germline V gene sequence: CDR1 DFQATT, CDR2 SNEGSKA (reference sequence). There are 18 residues in the CDR3. The CDR3 sequence: CSASRSLWEREGTGELFF. The CDR3 bases are TGCAGTGCTAGTCGATCCCTTTGGGAGCGGGAAGGTACCGGGGAGCTGTTTTTT.

This chain joins TRBV5-6 and TRBJ1-1; perhaps TRBD1 as D (6 bases). V was cut by 2 bases and J by 4 bases, with 12 bases left in between. This CDR3 spans 14 amino acids. CDR1 is SGHDT and CDR2 is YYEEEE in the germline V gene. CDR3: CASSFRGRGTEAFF. The CDR3 DNA reads as TGTGCCAGCAGCTTCAGGGGTCGGGGCACTGAAGCTTTCTTT.

This chain uses TRBV6-5 with TRBJ1-2; 11 bases fit TRBD1. CDR3 size: 15 residues. Per the germline V gene, CDR1 is MNHEY and CDR2 is SVGAGI. The V segment lost 5 bases and the J segment 8 bases; nucleotides outside the gene matches: 10. Here the CDR3 DNA reads TGTGCCAGCAGTCCGGGACAGGGGGTAGTGGGCGGCTACACCTTC. Amino acid sequence: CASSPGQGVVGGYTF.

The rearrangement links TRBV2 to TRBJ1-5; D remains ambiguous. The V end was cut by 3 bases, the J end by 4 bases, with 7 bases between. The CDR3 is made up of 13 amino acids. From germline, CDR1 is SNHLY and CDR2 FYNNEI. The CDR3 here is CASSDRLNQPQHF. The CDR3 DNA reads TGTGCCAGCAGTGATAGACTGAATCAGCCCCAGCATTTT. Based on the CDR3 plus reference TRBV2 and TRBJ1-5, the full variable domain is EPEVTQTPSHQVTQMGQEVILRCVPISNHLYFYWYRQILGQKVEFLVSFYNNEISEKSEIFDDQFSVERPDGSNFTLKIRSTKLEDSAMYFCASSDRLNQPQHFGDGTRLSIL.

This clone has just a few counts. The chain uses TRBV5-1 and TRBJ2-7, with D tentatively TRBD1 (5 bases). Germline CDR1 SGHRS, CDR2 YFSETQ. Deletions cut 1 base from V and 3 bases from J, with 17 bases between. The CDR3 sequence is 16 residues long. In DNA, the CDR3 is TGCGCCAGCAGCTTGAAGGGGTCCGCAAGTTACTACGAGCAGTACTTC. Encoded protein: CASSLKGSASYYEQYF.

V is TRBV19 and J is TRBJ1-5, with unresolved D. Germline V gene data show CDR1 as LNHDA and CDR2 as SQIVND (reference sequence). The V gene lost 6 bases and the J gene lost 2 bases, with 14 bases spanning the gap. The CDR3 is 15 residues long. The CDR3 nucleotides read TGTGCCAGTAGGGTACTGAGTACAGGCAATCAGCCCCAGCATTTT. It yields the protein CASRVLSTGNQPQHF.

The CDR3 DNA reads TGCGCCAGCAGCTTGGTGCTAGCGGGGGGCCAAGAGACCCAGTACTTC. It codes for CASSLVLAGGQETQYF. The rearrangement joins TRBV5-1 to TRBJ2-5; TRBD2 agrees at 11 bases. The CDR3 runs 16 residues. The V gene's germline CDR1 is SGHRS and CDR2 YFSETQ. The V and J ends lost 0 bases and 1 base, in that order; junction bases with no gene match: 2. Drawing the rest from reference TRBV5-1 and TRBJ2-5, the complete variable domain is KAGVTQTPRYLIKTRGQQVTLSCSPISGHRSVSWYQQTPGQGLQFLFEYFSETQRNKGNFPGRFSGRQFSNSRSEMNVSTLELGDSALYLCASSLVLAGGQETQYFGPGTRLLVL.

The rearrangement joins TRBV18 to TRBJ1-1; a weak D match, TRBD1 (5 bases). Trimming shortened V by 2 bases and J by 5 bases, and 18 bases separated the two germline ends. The CDR3 consists of 16 residues. Germline lookup yields CDR1 KGHSH and CDR2 LQKENI. CDR3 in DNA: TGTGCCAGCTCACCAGGATCCATTGGGGCAGGTACTGAAGCTTTCTTT. It translates to CASSPGSIGAGTEAFF.

With respect to this clone: Additional DNA sequences in this sample encode the identical CDR3. V is TRBV27 and J is TRBJ1-6; 7 nucleotides line up with TRBD1. This CDR3 spans 15 amino acids. The germline gives CDR1 MNHEY, CDR2 SMNVEV (reference sequence). The J segment lost 8 bases and the V segment lost 2 bases, leaving 6 bases of the junction unmatched. The CDR3 here is CASSLSTGVDSPLHF. The CDR3 DNA reads as TGTGCCAGCAGTTTAAGCACAGGGGTGGATTCACCCCTCCACTTT.

This sequence joins TRBV30 and TRBJ2-1; D remains ambiguous. The CDR3 runs to 13 residues. The V gene's germline CDR1 is GTSNPN and CDR2 SVGIG (reference sequence). The V gene lost 5 bases and the J gene lost 0 bases, with 8 bases spanning the gap. DNA for the CDR3: TGTGCCTGGGTCCCGGGCTCCTACAATGAGCAGTTCTTC. It encodes CAWVPGSYNEQFF.

There are a few counts of this clone. V and J are TRBV6-5 and TRBJ2-7; the D gene could be TRBD1 or TRBD2 (5 bases each). Per the germline V gene, CDR1 is MNHEY and CDR2 is SVGAGI. The CDR3 spans 14 residues. Trimming shortened V by 2 bases and J by 1 base, and 9 bases separated the two germline ends. The CDR3 coding sequence is TGTGCCAGCAGTTACGGGGACGGATCCTACGAGCAGTACTTC. This codes for CASSYGDGSYEQYF.

The V and J genes are TRBV5-1 and TRBJ1-1, with 8 bases matching TRBD1. Germline CDR1 SGHRS, CDR2 YFSETQ. The length of the CDR3 is 14 residues. V lost 4 bases and J lost 4; bases outside the gene matches: 6. CDR3 DNA sequence: TGCGCCAGCAGCCCCTCGACAGGGGCCACTGAAGCTTTCTTT. It translates to CASSPSTGATEAFF.

The rearrangement joins TRBV9 to TRBJ2-3; D may match TRBD1 or TRBD2 (5 bases each). This CDR3 comprises 16 residues. From germline, CDR1 is SGDLS and CDR2 YYNGEE. The ends were cut back, 3 bases at V and 4 bases at J, with 18 bases in the middle. Here the CDR3 reads CASSARPDGAADTQYF. The CDR3, as DNA: TGTGCCAGCAGCGCTAGACCCGACGGGGCAGCAGATACGCAGTATTTT.

This chain uses TRBV5-1 with TRBJ2-7; 8 nucleotides align to TRBD1. The CDR3 extends over 12 amino acids. Trimming took 1 base from V and 6 from J; bases not matched to a gene: 0. Germline CDR1 reads SGHRS; CDR2 reads YFSETQ. The CDR3 coding sequence is TGCGCCAGCAGCTTGACAGGGGGCGAGCAGTACTTC. Translating it yields CASSLTGGEQYF.

CDR3 loop: CASSSPGGSEAFF. CDR3 nucleotides: TGTGCCAGCAGCTCCCCGGGGGGCAGTGAAGCTTTCTTT. The rearrangement links TRBV6-4 to TRBJ1-1, with TRBD1 as a possible D gene (6 bases). The V end was cut by 6 bases, the J end by 7 bases, with 15 bases between. This CDR3 comprises 13 residues. Germline CDR1 reads MRHNA; CDR2 reads SNTAGT.

V is TRBV19 and J is TRBJ1-1; D might be TRBD1 (5 bases). The germline CDR1 and CDR2 sequences are LNHDA and SQIVND (reference sequence). V lost 1 base and J lost 4, with 13 bases in between. The CDR3 consists of 15 residues. CDR3 sequence (DNA): TGTGCCAGTAGTATAGCCGGTGCAGGGACCACTGAAGCTTTCTTT. Its protein product is CASSIAGAGTTEAFF.

V and J are TRBV6-2 or TRBV6-3 and TRBJ2-4, with no clear D. V lost 6 bases to trimming and J lost 0 bases, with 18 bases between them. From germline, CDR1 is MNHEY and CDR2 SVGEGT. The CDR3 loop spans 17 amino acids. The CDR3: CASSPIMESLAKNIQYF. As DNA, the CDR3 is TGTGCCAGCAGCCCCATCATGGAGTCGCTAGCCAAAAACATTCAGTACTTC.

The rearrangement joins TRBV18 to TRBJ2-3; unclear D gene. The V and J ends lost 10 bases and 2 bases respectively, with 19 bases between them. Germline values: CDR1 KGHSH, CDR2 LQKENI. This CDR3 has 15 residues. Written as DNA, the CDR3 is TGTGCCACCAAATCTTTAGGGCAGCACACAGATACGCAGTATTTT. Protein product: CATKSLGQHTDTQYF. Variable domain in full (rest from reference TRBV18 and TRBJ2-3): NAGVMQNPRHLVRRRGQEARLRCSPMKGHSHVYWYRQLPEEGLKFMVYLQKENIIDESGMPKERFSAEFPKEGPSILRIQQVVRGDSAAYFCATKSLGQHTDTQYFGPGTRLTVL.